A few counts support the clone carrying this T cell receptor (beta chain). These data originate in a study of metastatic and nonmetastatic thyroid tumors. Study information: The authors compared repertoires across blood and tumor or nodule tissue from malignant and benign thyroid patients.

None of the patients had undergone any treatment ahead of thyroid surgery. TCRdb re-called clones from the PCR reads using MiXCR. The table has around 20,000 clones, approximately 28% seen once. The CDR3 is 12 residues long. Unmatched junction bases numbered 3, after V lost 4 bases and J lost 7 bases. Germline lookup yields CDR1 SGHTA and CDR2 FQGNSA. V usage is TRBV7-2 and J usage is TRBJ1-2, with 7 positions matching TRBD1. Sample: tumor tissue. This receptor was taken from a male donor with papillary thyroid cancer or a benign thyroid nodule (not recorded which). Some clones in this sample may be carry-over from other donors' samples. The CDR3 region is CASSYDRAGYTF. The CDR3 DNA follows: TGTGCCAGCAGCTATGACAGGGCTGGCTACACCTTC. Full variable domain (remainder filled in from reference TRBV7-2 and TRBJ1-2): GAGVSQSPSNKVTEKGKDVELRCDPISGHTALYWYRQSLGQGLEFLIYFQGNSAPDKSGLPSDRFSAERTGGSVSTLTIQRTQQEDSAVYLCASSYDRAGYTFGSGTRLTVV.